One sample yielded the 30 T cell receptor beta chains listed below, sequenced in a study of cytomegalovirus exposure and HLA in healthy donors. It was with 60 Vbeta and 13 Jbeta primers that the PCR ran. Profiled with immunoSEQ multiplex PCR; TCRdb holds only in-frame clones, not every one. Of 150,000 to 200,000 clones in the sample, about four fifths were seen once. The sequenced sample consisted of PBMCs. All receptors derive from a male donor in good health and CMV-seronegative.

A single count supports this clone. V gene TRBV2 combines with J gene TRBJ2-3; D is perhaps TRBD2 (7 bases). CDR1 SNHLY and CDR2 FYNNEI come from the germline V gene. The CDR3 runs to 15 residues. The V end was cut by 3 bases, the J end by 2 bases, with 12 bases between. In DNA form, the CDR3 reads TGTGCCAGCAGTGATGCGGGGGCCCTCACAGATACGCAGTATTTT. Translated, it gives CASSDAGALTDTQYF.

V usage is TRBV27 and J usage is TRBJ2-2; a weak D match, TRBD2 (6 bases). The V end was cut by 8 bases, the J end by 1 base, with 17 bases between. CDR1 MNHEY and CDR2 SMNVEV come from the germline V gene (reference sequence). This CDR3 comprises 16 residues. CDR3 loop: CASGRRARGNTGELFF. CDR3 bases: TGTGCCAGCGGAAGGAGGGCCCGCGGGAACACCGGGGAGCTGTTTTTT.

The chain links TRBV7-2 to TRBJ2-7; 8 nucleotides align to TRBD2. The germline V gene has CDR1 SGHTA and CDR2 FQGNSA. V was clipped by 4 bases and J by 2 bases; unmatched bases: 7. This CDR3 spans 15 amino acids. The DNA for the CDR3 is TGTGCCAGCAGCTCCTTTAGCGGGGAAACCTACGAGCAGTACTTC. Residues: CASSSFSGETYEQYF.

In DNA, the CDR3 is TGTGCCAGCAGCCAGACCAGGGGCGGGGAGCAGTACTTC. It yields the protein CASSQTRGGEQYF. V usage is TRBV11-1 and J usage is TRBJ2-7; D may be TRBD1 (6 bases). With 5 bases removed from V and 7 bases from J, the gap between germline ends came to 15 bases. Germline CDR1 is SGHAT and CDR2 is FQDESV (reference sequence). This CDR3 comprises 13 residues.

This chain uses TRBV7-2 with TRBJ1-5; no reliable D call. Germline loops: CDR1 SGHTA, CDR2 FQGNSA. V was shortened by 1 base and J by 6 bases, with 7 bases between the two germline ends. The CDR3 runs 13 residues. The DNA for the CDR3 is TGTGCCAGCAGCTTAGGTGGGAGTCAGCCCCAGCATTTT. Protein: CASSLGGSQPQHF.

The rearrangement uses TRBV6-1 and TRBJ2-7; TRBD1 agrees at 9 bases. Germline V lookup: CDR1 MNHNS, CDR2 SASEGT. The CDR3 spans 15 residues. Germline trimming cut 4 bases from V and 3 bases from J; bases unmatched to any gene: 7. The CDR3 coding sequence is TGTGCCAGCAGTGCCCTCGCGGGACAGGGCTACGAGCAGTACTTC. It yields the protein CASSALAGQGYEQYF.

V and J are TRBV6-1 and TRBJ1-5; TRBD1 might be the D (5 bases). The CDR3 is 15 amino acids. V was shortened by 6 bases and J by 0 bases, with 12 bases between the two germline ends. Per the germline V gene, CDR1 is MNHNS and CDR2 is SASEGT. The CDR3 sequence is CASRITGLSNQPQHF. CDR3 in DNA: TGTGCCAGCAGAATCACGGGACTTAGCAATCAGCCCCAGCATTTT.

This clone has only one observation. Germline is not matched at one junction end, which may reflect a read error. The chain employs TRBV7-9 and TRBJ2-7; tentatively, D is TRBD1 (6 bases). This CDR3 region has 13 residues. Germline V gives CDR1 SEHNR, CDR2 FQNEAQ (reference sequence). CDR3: CSSSSDRFYEQYF. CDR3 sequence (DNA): TGTTCCAGCAGCTCCGACAGGTTCTACGAGCAGTACTTC.

In DNA form, the CDR3 reads TGTGCCAGCAGTCTACAGGGGCCGCCCCAGCATTTT. The encoded protein is CASSLQGPPQHF. The V call is TRBV11-2, the J call TRBJ1-5; the match to TRBD1 covers 7 bases. After removal of 6 bases from V and 9 bases from J, the junction contained 5 bases not matched to a gene. From germline, CDR1 is SGHAT and CDR2 FQNNGV. The CDR3 loop spans 12 amino acids.

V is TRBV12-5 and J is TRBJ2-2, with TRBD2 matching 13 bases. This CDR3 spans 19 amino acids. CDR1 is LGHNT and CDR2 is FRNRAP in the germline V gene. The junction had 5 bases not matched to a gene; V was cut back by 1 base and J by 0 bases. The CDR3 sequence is CASGLAGLAGVANTGELFF. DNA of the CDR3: TGTGCTAGTGGTTTGGCCGGACTAGCGGGGGTTGCGAACACCGGGGAGCTGTTTTTT.

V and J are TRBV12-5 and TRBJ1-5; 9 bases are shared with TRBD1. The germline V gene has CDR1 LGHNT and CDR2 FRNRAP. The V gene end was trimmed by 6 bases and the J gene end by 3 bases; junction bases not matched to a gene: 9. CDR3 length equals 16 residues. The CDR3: CASGTGTGPSNQPQHF. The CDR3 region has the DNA TGTGCTAGTGGGACAGGGACAGGGCCCTCCAATCAGCCCCAGCATTTT. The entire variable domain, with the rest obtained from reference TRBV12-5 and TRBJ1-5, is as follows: DARVTQTPRHKVTEMGQEVTMRCQPILGHNTVFWYRQTMMQGLELLAYFRNRAPLDDSGMPKDRFSAEMPDATLATLKIQPSEPRDSAVYFCASGTGTGPSNQPQHFGDGTRLSIL.

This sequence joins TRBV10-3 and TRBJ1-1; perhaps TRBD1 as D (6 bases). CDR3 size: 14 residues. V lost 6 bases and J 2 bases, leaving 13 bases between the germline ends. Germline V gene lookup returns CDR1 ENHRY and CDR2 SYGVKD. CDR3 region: CAIRGGGLNTEAFF. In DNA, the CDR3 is TGTGCCATCAGGGGCGGGGGGCTTAACACTGAAGCTTTCTTT.

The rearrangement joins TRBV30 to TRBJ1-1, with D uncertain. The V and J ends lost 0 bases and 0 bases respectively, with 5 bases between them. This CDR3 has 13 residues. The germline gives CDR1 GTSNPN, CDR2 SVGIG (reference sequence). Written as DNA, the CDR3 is TGTGCCTGGAGTGTAATCTTGAACACTGAAGCTTTCTTT. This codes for CAWSVILNTEAFF.

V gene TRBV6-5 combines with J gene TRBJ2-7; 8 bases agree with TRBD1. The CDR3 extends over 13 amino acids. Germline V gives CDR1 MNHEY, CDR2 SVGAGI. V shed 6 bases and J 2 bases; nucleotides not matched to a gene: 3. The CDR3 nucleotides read TGTGCCAGCAGGCCACAGGGGGCCTACGAGCAGTACTTC. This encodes CASRPQGAYEQYF.

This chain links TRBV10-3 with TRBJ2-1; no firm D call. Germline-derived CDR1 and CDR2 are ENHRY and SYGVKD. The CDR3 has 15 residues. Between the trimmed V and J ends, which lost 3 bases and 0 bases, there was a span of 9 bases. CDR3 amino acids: CAISDEFHSYNEQFF. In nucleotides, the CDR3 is TGTGCCATCAGTGACGAGTTCCACTCCTACAATGAGCAGTTCTTC.

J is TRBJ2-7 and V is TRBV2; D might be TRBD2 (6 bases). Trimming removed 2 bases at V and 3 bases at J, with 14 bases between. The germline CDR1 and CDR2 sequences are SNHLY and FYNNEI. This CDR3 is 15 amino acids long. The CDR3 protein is CASSESRDFRYEQYF. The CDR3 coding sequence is TGTGCCAGCAGTGAAAGCCGGGACTTCCGCTACGAGCAGTACTTC. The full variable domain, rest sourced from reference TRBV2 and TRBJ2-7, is EPEVTQTPSHQVTQMGQEVILRCVPISNHLYFYWYRQILGQKVEFLVSFYNNEISEKSEIFDDQFSVERPDGSNFTLKIRSTKLEDSAMYFCASSESRDFRYEQYFGPGTRLTVT.

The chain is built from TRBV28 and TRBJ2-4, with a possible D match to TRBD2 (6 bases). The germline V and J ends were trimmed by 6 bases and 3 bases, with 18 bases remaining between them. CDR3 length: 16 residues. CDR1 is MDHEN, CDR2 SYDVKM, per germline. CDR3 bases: TGTGCCAGCAGCAACTGGCAGGGACTGAACAAAAACATTCAGTACTTC. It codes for CASSNWQGLNKNIQYF.

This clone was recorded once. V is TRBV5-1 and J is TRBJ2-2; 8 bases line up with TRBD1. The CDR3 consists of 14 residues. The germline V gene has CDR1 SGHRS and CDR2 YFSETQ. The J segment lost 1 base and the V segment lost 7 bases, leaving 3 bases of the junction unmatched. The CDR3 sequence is CASGGQGNTGELFF. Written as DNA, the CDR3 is TGCGCCAGCGGCGGACAGGGGAACACCGGGGAGCTGTTTTTT.

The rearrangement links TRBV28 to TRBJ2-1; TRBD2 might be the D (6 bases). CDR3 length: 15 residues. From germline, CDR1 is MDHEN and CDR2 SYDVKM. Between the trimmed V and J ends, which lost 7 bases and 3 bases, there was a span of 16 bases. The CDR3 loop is CASTRLVTNYNEQFF. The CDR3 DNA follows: TGTGCCAGCACCCGACTAGTTACGAACTACAATGAGCAGTTCTTC. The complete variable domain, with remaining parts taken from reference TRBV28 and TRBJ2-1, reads DVKVTQSSRYLVKRTGEKVFLECVQDMDHENMFWYRQDPGLGLRLIYFSYDVKMKEKGDIPEGYSVSREKKERFSLILESASTNQTSMYLCASTRLVTNYNEQFFGPGTRLTVL.

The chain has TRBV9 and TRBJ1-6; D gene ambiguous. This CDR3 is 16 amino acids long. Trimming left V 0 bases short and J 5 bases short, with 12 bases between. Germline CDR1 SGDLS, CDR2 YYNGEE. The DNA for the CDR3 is TGTGCCAGCAGCGTAGATGCAGCGAGGGATAATTCACCCCTCCACTTT. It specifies CASSVDAARDNSPLHF.

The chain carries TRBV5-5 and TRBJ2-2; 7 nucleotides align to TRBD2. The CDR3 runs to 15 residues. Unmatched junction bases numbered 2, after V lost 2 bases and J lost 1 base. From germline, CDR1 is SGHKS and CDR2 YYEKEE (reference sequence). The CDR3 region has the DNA TGTGCCAGCAGCTTAGCGGGGAGGAACACCGGGGAGCTGTTTTTT. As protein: CASSLAGRNTGELFF.

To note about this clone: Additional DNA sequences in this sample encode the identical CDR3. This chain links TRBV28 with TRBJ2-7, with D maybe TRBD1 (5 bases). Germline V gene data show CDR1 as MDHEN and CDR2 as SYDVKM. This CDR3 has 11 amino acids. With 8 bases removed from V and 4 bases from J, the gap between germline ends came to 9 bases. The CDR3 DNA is TGTGCCAGCTCCCCAGGGTACGAGCAGTACTTC. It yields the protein CASSPGYEQYF.

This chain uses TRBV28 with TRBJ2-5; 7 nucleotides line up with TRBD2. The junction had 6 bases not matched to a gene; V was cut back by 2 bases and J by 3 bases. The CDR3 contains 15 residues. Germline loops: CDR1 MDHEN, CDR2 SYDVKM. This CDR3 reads CASSLRAAGEETQYF. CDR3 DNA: TGTGCCAGCAGTTTAAGGGCGGCGGGAGAAGAGACCCAGTACTTC.

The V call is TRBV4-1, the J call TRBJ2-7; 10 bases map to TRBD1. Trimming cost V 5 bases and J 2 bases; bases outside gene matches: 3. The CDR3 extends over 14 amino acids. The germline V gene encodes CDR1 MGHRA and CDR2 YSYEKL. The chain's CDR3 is CASSFGTGAYEQYF. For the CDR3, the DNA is TGCGCCAGCAGCTTTGGGACAGGGGCCTACGAGCAGTACTTC.

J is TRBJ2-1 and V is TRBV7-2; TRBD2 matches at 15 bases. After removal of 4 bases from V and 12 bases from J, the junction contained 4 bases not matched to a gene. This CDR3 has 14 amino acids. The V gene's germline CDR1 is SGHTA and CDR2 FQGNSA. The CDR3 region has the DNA TGTGCCAGCAGCTCGGGACTAGCGGGAGGCCCGCAGTTCTTC. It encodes CASSSGLAGGPQFF.

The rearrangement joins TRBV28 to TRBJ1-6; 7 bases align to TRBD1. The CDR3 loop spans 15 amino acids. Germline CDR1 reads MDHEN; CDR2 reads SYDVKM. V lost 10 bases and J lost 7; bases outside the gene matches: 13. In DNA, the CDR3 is TGTGCCACGTACTCGCGGACAGGCGCGAATTCACCCCTCCACTTT. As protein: CATYSRTGANSPLHF.

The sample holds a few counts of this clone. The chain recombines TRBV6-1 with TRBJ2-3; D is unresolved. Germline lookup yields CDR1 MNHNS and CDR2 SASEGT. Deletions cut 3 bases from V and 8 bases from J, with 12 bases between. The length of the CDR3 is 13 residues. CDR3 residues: CASSERPTGTQYF. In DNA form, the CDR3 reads TGTGCCAGCAGTGAGCGCCCCACGGGTACGCAGTATTTT.

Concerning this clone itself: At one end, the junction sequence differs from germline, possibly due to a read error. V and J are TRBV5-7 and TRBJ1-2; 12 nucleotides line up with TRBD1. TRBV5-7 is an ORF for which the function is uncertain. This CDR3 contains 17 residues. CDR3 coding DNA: TGTGCCAGCAGCATACGGGACAGGGGGCACTCGAGCTATGGCTACCCCTTC. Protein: CASSIRDRGHSSYGYPF.

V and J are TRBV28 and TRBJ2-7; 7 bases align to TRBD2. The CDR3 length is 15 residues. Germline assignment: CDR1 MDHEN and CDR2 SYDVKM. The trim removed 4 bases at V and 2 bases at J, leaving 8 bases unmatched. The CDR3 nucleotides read TGTGCCAGCAGTTCTAGAGCGGGATTGACCTACGAGCAGTACTTC. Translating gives CASSSRAGLTYEQYF.

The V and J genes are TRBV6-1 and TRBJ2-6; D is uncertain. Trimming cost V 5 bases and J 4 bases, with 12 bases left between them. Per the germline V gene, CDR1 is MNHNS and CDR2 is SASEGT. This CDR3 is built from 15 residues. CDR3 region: CASSLRVAGANVLTF. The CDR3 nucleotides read TGTGCCAGCAGTTTACGGGTTGCCGGGGCCAACGTCCTGACTTTC.